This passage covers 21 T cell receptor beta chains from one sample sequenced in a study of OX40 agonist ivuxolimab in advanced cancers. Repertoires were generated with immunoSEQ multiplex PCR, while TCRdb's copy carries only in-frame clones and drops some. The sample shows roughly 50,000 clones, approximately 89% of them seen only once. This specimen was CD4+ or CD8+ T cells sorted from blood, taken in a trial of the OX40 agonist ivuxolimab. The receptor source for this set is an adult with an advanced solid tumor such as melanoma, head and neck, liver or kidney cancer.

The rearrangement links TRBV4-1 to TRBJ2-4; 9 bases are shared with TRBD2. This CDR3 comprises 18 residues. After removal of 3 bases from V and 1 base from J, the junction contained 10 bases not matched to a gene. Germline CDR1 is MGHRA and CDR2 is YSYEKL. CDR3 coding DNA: TGCGCCAGCAGCCATGGACTAGCGCCCCTTAGGGCCAAAAACATTCAGTACTTC. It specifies CASSHGLAPLRAKNIQYF.

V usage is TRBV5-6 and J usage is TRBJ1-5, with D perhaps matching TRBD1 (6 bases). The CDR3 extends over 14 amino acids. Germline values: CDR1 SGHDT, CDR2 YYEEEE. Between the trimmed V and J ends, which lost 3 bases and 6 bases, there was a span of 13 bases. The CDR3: CASSSMTGRQPQHF. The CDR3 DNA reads TGTGCCAGCAGCTCGATGACAGGACGTCAGCCCCAGCATTTT.

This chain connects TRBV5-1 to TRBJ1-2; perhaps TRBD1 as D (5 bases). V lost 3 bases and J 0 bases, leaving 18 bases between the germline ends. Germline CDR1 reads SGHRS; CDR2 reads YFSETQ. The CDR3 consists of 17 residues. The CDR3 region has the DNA TGCGCCAGCAGCTCCCTTATTGGGGCTCTAACTAACTATGGCTACACCTTC. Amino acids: CASSSLIGALTNYGYTF.

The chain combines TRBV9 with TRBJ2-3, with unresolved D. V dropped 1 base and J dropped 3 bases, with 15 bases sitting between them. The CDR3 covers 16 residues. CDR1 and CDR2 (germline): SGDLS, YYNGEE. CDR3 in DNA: TGTGCCAGCAGCGTACGTTTGCAATCGGCGACAGATACGCAGTATTTT. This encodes CASSVRLQSATDTQYF.

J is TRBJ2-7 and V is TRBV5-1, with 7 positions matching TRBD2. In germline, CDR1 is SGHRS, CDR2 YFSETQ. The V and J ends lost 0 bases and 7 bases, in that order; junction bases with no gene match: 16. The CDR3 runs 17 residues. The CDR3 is CASSLVRGTNPVGEQYF. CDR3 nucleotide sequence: TGCGCCAGCAGCTTGGTGCGGGGGACGAACCCGGTGGGAGAGCAGTACTTC.

This chain's CDR3 is CASSENVYIWYNEQFF. For the CDR3, the DNA is TGTGCCAGCAGTGAAAATGTTTATATCTGGTACAATGAGCAGTTCTTC. The chain couples TRBV6-1 to TRBJ2-1, with no clear D. Germline V lookup: CDR1 MNHNS, CDR2 SASEGT. The CDR3 covers 16 residues. V lost 2 bases and J lost 4, with 15 bases in between.

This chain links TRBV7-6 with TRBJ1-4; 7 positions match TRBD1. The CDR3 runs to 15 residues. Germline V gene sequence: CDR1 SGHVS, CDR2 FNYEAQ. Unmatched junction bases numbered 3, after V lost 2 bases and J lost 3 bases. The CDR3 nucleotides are TGTGCCAGCAGCTTACGGACAGGCCCTAATGAAAAACTGTTTTTT. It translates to CASSLRTGPNEKLFF.

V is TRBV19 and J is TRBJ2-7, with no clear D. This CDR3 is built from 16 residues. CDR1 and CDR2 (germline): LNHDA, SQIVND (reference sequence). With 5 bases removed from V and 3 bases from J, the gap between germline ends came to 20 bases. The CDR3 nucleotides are TGTGCCAGTAGTCCCGAACTTTTGGGGAATCACTACGAGCAGTACTTC. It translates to CASSPELLGNHYEQYF.

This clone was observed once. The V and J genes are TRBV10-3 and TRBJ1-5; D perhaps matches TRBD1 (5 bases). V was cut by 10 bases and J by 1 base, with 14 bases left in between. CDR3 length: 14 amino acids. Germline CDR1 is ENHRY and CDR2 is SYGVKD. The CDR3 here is CAKTWGVSNQPQHF. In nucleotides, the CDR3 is TGTGCCAAAACTTGGGGCGTAAGCAATCAGCCCCAGCATTTT.

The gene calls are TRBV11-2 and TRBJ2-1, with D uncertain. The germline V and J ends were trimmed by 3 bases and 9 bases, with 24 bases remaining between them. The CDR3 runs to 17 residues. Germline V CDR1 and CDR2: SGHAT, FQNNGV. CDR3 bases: TGTGCCAGCAGCTTGGCCGGAAATAGAATTGCCTCCAGTGAGCAGTTCTTC. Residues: CASSLAGNRIASSEQFF.

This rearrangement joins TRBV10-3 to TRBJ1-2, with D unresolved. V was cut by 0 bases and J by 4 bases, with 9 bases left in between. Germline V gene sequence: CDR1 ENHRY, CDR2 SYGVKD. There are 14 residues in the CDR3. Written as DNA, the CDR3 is TGTGCCATCAGTGAGTCTCAGGAGGGCTATGGCTACACCTTC. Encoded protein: CAISESQEGYGYTF.

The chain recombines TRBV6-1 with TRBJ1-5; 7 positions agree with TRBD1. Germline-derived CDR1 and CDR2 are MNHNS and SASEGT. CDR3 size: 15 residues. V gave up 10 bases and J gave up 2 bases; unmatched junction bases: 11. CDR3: CATRERDSGNQPQHF. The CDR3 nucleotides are TGTGCCACCCGAGAGAGGGACAGCGGCAATCAGCCCCAGCATTTT.

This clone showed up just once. The CDR3 loop is CASSPWTGGAGWEKLFF. The CDR3 DNA follows: TGCGCCAGCAGCCCATGGACAGGGGGCGCGGGTTGGGAAAAACTGTTTTTT. The chain employs TRBV4-1 and TRBJ1-4; 11 bases match TRBD1. V gave up 4 bases and J gave up 8 bases; unmatched junction bases: 12. The germline gives CDR1 MGHRA, CDR2 YSYEKL. The CDR3 contains 17 residues.

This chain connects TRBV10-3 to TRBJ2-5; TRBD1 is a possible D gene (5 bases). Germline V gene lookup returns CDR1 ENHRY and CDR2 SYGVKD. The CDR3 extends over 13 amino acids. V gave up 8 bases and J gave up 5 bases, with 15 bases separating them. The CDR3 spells CAIGAVVRETQYF. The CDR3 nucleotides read TGTGCCATCGGGGCTGTTGTAAGGGAGACCCAGTACTTC.

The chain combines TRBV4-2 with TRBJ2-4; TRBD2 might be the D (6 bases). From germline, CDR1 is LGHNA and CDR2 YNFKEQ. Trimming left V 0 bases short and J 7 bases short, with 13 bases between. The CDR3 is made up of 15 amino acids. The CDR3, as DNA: TGTGCCAGCAGCCAAGATGGGGGAGGCAGGAACATTCAGTACTTC. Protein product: CASSQDGGGRNIQYF.

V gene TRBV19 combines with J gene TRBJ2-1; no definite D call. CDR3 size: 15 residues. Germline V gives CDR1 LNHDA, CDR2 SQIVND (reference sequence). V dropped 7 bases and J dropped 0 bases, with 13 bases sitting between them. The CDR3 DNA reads TGTGCCAGTAAGGTCCGCACCGCCTCCTACAATGAGCAGTTCTTC. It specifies CASKVRTASYNEQFF.

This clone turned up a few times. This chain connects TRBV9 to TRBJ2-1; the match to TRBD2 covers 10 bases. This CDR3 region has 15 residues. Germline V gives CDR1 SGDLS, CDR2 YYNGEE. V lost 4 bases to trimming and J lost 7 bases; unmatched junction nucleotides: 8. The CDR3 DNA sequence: TGTGCCAGCAGCCAGAGCGGGAGGGCCGAGAATGAGCAGTTCTTC. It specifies CASSQSGRAENEQFF. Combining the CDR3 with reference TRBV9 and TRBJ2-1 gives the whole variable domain DSGVTQTPKHLITATGQRVTLRCSPRSGDLSVYWYQQSLDQGLQFLIQYYNGEERAKGNILERFSAQQFPDLHSELNLSSLELGDSALYFCASSQSGRAENEQFFGPGTRLTVL.

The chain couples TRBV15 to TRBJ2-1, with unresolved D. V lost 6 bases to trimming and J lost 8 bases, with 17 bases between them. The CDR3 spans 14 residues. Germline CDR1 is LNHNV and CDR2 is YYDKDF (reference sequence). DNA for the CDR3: TGTGCCACCAGGGTAGGTGGTTCTCCCCATGAGCAGTTCTTC. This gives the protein CATRVGGSPHEQFF.

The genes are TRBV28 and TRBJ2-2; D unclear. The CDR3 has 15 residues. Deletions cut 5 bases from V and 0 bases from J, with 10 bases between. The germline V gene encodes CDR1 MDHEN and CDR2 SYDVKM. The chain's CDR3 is CASSKESANTGELFF. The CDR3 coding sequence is TGTGCCAGCAGTAAGGAGTCCGCGAACACCGGGGAGCTGTTTTTT.

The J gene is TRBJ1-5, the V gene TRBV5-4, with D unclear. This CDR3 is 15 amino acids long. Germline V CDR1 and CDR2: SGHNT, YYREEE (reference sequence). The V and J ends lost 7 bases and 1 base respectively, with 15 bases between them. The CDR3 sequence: CASGKLGRSNQPQHF. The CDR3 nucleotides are TGTGCCAGCGGCAAACTAGGACGGAGCAATCAGCCCCAGCATTTT.

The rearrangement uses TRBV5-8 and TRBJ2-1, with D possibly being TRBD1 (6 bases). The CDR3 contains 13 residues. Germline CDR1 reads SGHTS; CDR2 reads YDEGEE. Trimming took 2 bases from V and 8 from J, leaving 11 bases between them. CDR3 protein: CASSFDEGDEQFF. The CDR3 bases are TGTGCCAGCAGCTTCGATGAGGGGGATGAGCAGTTCTTC. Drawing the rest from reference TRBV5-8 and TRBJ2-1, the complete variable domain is EAGVTQSPTHLIKTRGQQATLRCSPISGHTSVYWYQQALGLGLQFLLWYDEGEERNRGNFPPRFSGRQFPNYSSELNVNALELEDSALYLCASSFDEGDEQFFGPGTRLTVL.